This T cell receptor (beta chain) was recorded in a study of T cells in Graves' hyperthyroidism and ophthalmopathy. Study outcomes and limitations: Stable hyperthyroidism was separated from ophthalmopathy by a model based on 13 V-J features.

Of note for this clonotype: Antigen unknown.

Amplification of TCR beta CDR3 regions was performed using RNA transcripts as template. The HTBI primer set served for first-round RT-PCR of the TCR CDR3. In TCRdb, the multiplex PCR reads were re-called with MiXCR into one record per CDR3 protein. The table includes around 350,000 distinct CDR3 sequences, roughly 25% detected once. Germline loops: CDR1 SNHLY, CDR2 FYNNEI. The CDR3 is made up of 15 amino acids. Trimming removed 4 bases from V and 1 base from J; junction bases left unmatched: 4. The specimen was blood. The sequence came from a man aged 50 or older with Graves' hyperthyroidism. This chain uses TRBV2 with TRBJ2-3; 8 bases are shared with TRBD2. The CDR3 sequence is CASSGSGRGTDTQYF. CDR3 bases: TGTGCCAGCAGTGGCAGCGGGAGAGGCACAGATACGCAGTATTTT.